The present T cell receptor (beta chain) was sequenced within a study of blood T cell repertoires in COVID-19. Overall study context: Cohort 3 recovery required two negative PCRs, clearance, or symptom resolution. In each case, the material was cDNA or gDNA derived from T cells, B-cell-depleted T cells, or PBMCs.

V was clipped by 7 bases and J by 5 bases; unmatched bases: 16. The CDR3 extends over 16 amino acids. The germline V gene has CDR1 MDHEN and CDR2 SYDVKM. Here immunoSEQ multiplex PCR was the method, and the copy in TCRdb shows in-frame clones only, minus some. The profile covers fewer than 150,000 clones, with 84% appearing a single time and 3% to 4.5% taken by the ten largest. The clonotype comes from a man aged 45-65 years in a cohort exposed to, infected with or recovered from COVID-19 (not recorded which). This chain links TRBV28 with TRBJ2-5, with 7 bases matching TRBD2. The sequencing sample was made of PBMCs or T cells enriched from blood (not recorded which). CDR3 sequence (DNA): TGTGCCAGCACCCCCCGCGTGGCGGGAGTAGGTGAGACCCAGTACTTC. This gives the protein CASTPRVAGVGETQYF.